Shown below are 3 T cell receptor beta chains from a single sample sequenced in a study of blood T cell repertoires in COVID-19. Clones were read by immunoSEQ multiplex PCR, and TCRdb kept only the in-frame ones, dropping some. The sample lists more than 100,000 clones; approximately 89% were seen once. Sequenced sample: peripheral blood. These receptor sequences come from an elderly woman in a cohort sampled during active COVID-19.

The chain recombines TRBV6-1 with TRBJ1-5, with TRBD1 matching over 7 bases. From germline, CDR1 is MNHNS and CDR2 SASEGT. Trimming removed 0 bases from V and 6 bases from J; junction bases left unmatched: 5. The CDR3 is 15 amino acids. The CDR3 DNA sequence: TGTGCCAGCAGTGAAGCTGGGCAGGGGGGTCAGCCCCAGCATTTT. Translating it yields CASSEAGQGGQPQHF.

The V gene is TRBV7-8, the J gene TRBJ1-1; no clear D gene. Germline values: CDR1 SGHVS, CDR2 FQNEAQ. The germline V and J ends were trimmed by 7 bases and 1 base, with 19 bases remaining between them. The CDR3 is 16 residues long. CDR3 protein: CASNGYGRFGNTEAFF. In DNA form, the CDR3 reads TGTGCCAGCAACGGGTACGGGAGGTTTGGGAACACTGAAGCTTTCTTT.

The chain joins TRBV7-2 to TRBJ2-1; TRBD1 agrees at 8 bases. Germline trimming cut 5 bases from V and 8 bases from J; bases unmatched to any gene: 11. Germline values: CDR1 SGHTA, CDR2 FQGNSA. CDR3 size: 15 residues. The CDR3 DNA sequence: TGTGCCAGCAGCATTGGTAACAGGGGGGTTGATGAGCAGTTCTTC. Residues: CASSIGNRGVDEQFF.